The clone carrying this TCR beta chain has only one observation. The source of the sample is a study of blood T cell repertoires in COVID-19. Clones were sequenced by immunoSEQ multiplex PCR, and TCRdb holds only the in-frame ones, with some missing. There are approximately 220,000 clones in the sample; around 80% occur only once, and more than 8% lies in the top ten. Trimming cost V 1 base and J 0 bases, with 8 bases left between them. The V gene's germline CDR1 is SGHNT and CDR2 YENEEA. CDR3 length: 15 residues. This sequence joins TRBV11-3 and TRBJ2-3; D is unresolved. This clonotype was sampled from a woman in her forties or fifties with acute or convalescent COVID-19. The sequenced material came from peripheral blood. The CDR3 DNA is TGTGCCAGCAGCTTAGGACAATTAAGCACAGATACGCAGTATTTT. This gives the protein CASSLGQLSTDTQYF.